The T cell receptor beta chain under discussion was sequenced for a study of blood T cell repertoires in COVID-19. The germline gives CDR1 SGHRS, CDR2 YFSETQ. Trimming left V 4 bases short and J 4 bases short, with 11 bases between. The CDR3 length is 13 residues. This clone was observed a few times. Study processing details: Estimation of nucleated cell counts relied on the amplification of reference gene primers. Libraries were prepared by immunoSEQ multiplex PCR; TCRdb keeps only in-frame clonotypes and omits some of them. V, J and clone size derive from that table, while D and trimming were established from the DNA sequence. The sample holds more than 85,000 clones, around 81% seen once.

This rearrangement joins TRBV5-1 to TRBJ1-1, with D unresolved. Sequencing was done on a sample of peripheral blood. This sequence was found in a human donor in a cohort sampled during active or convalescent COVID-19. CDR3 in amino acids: CASSPTVATEAFF. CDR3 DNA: TGCGCCAGCAGCCCAACAGTTGCCACTGAAGCTTTCTTT.